Presented here are 10 T cell receptor beta chains from one specimen sequenced in a study of PD-1 blockade in classical Hodgkin lymphoma. The data were produced by immunoSEQ multiplex PCR, yet TCRdb's version contains in-frame clones alone and is incomplete. The sample consists of about 97,000 clones, roughly 88% of them appearing once. Every patient relapsed after autologous stem cell transplantation, and brentuximab vedotin exposure varied. The source material was peripheral blood mononuclear cells (PBMCs), sampled at baseline. These receptors came from a human donor with classical Hodgkin lymphoma.

V is TRBV7-8 and J is TRBJ1-1, with D possibly being TRBD1 (5 bases). The V gene's germline CDR1 is SGHVS and CDR2 FQNEAQ. The ends were cut back, 1 base at V and 5 bases at J, with 17 bases in the middle. This CDR3 has 16 amino acids. CDR3 loop: CASSLGVSQGGTEAFF. The CDR3 DNA follows: TGTGCCAGCAGCTTAGGAGTGTCGCAGGGAGGAACTGAAGCTTTCTTT.

This chain joins TRBV4-1 and TRBJ2-1; 7 bases fit TRBD2. The CDR3 is 13 amino acids. With V trimmed by 8 bases and J by 7 bases, 8 bases remained unmatched. CDR1 is MGHRA, CDR2 YSYEKL, per germline. In DNA form, the CDR3 reads TGCGCCAGCGGCGGGGGAACCGGGAATGAGCAGTTCTTC. The encoded protein is CASGGGTGNEQFF.

This clone was found once. The genes are TRBV5-4 and TRBJ2-7; 15 bases agree with TRBD2. Germline trimming cut 4 bases from V and 4 bases from J; bases unmatched to any gene: 6. Germline-derived CDR1 and CDR2 are SGHNT and YYREEE (reference sequence). The CDR3 covers 16 residues. The CDR3 reads CASSDGTSGRIYEQYF. Written as DNA, the CDR3 is TGTGCCAGCAGCGATGGGACTAGCGGGAGGATATACGAGCAGTACTTC.

V usage is TRBV18 and J usage is TRBJ2-7, with TRBD1 identical over 9 bases. Germline-derived CDR1 and CDR2 are KGHSH and LQKENI. The CDR3 has 15 amino acids. The junction had 12 bases not matched to a gene; V was cut back by 6 bases and J by 6 bases. The CDR3 nucleotides read TGTGCCAGCTCTCACGCCGACAGGGGGGGTCGCGAGCAGTACTTC. Translation gives CASSHADRGGREQYF.

The chain uses TRBV27 and TRBJ2-5; weak D call: TRBD1 (6 bases). The CDR3 totals 13 residues. The germline gives CDR1 MNHEY, CDR2 SMNVEV (reference sequence). The V and J ends lost 3 bases and 4 bases respectively, with 9 bases between them. The DNA for the CDR3 is TGTGCCAGCAGTTTGGTAGGGGGAGAGACCCAGTACTTC. It translates to CASSLVGGETQYF.

The chain links TRBV30 to TRBJ1-4; D is possibly TRBD1 (5 bases). This CDR3 spans 14 amino acids. The V gene's germline CDR1 is GTSNPN and CDR2 SVGIG (reference sequence). Trimming left V 3 bases short and J 3 bases short, with 11 bases between. DNA for the CDR3: TGTGCCTGGAGCCCGCCGGGGGCTAATGAAAAACTGTTTTTT. Its translation: CAWSPPGANEKLFF. The variable domain in full, completed from reference TRBV30 and TRBJ1-4, reads SQTIHQWPATLVQPVGSPLSLECTVEGTSNPNLYWYRQAAGRGLQLLFYSVGIGQISSEVPQNLSASRPQDRQFILSSKKLLLSDSGFYLCAWSPPGANEKLFFGSGTQLSVL.

V is TRBV27 and J is TRBJ1-1; 9 bases match TRBD1. V lost 3 bases, J lost 4 bases, and 9 bases stayed unmatched. The CDR3 length is 16 residues. Germline values: CDR1 MNHEY, CDR2 SMNVEV (reference sequence). This CDR3 reads CASSFRPGQGFTEAFF. CDR3 coding DNA: TGTGCCAGCAGTTTCAGGCCGGGACAGGGATTCACTGAAGCTTTCTTT.

The chain is built from TRBV7-6 and TRBJ1-4; 10 nucleotides align to TRBD1. The CDR3 runs to 15 residues. The trim removed 6 bases at V and 8 bases at J, leaving 9 bases unmatched. Germline V gene lookup returns CDR1 SGHVS and CDR2 FNYEAQ. The CDR3 loop is CASSSPGTGVEKLFF. The DNA for the CDR3 is TGTGCCAGCAGTTCACCCGGGACAGGGGTCGAAAAACTGTTTTTT.

Regarding this clone: A junction boundary mismatches the germline segment, possibly from a read error. J is TRBJ2-5 and V is TRBV11-1, with D possibly called TRBD1 or TRBD2 (5 bases each). Germline V gene data show CDR1 as SGHAT and CDR2 as FQDESV (reference sequence). The CDR3 length is 13 residues. This CDR3 is CASSLEVGVALNF. The CDR3 region has the DNA TGTGCCAGCAGCTTAGAAGTGGGGGTAGCGCTAAACTTC.

The gene calls are TRBV28 and TRBJ2-7, with D possibly TRBD2 on 6 matching bases. From germline, CDR1 is MDHEN and CDR2 SYDVKM. The V end was cut by 8 bases, the J end by 4 bases, with 21 bases between. The CDR3 is 15 amino acids. CDR3 in amino acids: CASSPGPPRGYEQYF. The CDR3 DNA reads as TGTGCCAGCTCCCCTGGGCCCCCCCGGGGGTACGAGCAGTACTTC.